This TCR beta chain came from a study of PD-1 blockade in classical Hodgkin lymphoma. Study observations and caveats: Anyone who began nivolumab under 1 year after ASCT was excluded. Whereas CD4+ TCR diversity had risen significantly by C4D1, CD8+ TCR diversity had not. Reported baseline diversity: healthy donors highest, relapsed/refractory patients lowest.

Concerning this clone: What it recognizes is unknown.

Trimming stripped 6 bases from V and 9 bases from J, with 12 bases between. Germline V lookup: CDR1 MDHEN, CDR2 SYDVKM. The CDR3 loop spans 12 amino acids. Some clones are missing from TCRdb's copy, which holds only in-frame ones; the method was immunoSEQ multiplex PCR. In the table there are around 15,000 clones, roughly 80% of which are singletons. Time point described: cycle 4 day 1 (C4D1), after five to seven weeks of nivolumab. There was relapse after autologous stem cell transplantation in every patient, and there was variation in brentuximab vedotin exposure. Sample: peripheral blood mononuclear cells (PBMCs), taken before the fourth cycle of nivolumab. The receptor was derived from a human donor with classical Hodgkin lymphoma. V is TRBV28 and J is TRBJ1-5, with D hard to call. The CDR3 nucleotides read TGTGCCAGCAGCCCCCCCTATCGGCCCCAGCATTTT. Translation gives CASSPPYRPQHF.